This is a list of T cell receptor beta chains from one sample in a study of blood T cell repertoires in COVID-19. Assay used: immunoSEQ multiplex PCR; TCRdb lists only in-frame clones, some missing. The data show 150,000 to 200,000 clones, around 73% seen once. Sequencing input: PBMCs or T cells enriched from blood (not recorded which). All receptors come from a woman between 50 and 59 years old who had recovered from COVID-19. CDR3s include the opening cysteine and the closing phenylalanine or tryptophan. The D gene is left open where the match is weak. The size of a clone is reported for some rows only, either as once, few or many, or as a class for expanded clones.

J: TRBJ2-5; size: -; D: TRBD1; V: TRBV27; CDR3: CASRPRFFSTQGKDQETQYF; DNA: TGTGCCAGCAGACCCCGGTTTTTTAGCACACAGGGGAAGGACCAAGAGACCCAGTACTTC
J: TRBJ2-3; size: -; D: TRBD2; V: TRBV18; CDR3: CASSLAANTDTQYF; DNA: TGTGCCAGCTCCCTAGCGGCTAACACAGATACGCAGTATTTT
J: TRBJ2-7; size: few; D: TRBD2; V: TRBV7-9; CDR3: CASQGTSWRAYEQYF; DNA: TGTGCCAGCCAGGGGACTAGTTGGAGAGCCTACGAGCAGTACTTC
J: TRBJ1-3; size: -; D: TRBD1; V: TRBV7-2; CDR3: CASSREGTGGRTIYF; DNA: TGTGCCAGCAGCCGCGAAGGGACAGGGGGGCGCACCATATATTTT
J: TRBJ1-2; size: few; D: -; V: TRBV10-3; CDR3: CAISESTGGYTF; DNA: TGTGCCATCAGTGAGTCAACAGGGGGCTACACCTTC
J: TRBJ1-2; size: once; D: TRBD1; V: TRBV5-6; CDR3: CASSKGQGHYGYTF; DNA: TGTGCCAGCAGCAAGGGACAGGGTCACTATGGCTACACCTTC
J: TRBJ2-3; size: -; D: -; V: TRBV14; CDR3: CASSQGLARHDADTQYF; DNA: TGTGCCAGCAGCCAAGGCTTGGCCCGTCACGATGCAGATACGCAGTATTTT
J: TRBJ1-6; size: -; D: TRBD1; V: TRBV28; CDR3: CASSSRTGSSYNSPLHF; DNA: TGTGCCAGCAGTTCCCGGACAGGGAGCTCCTATAATTCACCCCTCCACTTT
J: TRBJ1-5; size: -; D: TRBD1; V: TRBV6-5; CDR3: CASRPQGHSNQPQHF; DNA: TGTGCCAGCAGGCCACAGGGGCATAGCAATCAGCCCCAGCATTTT
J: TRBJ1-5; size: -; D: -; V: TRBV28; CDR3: CASTPAGAGGGPQHF; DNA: TGTGCCAGCACCCCGGCGGGGGCCGGCGGAGGGCCCCAGCATTTT
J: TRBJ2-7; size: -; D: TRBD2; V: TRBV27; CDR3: CASSLAAGFTYEQYF; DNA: TGTGCCAGCAGTCTAGCGGCGGGTTTTACCTACGAGCAGTACTTC
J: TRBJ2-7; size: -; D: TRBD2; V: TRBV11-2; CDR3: CASSYRPPGTSGYEQYF; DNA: TGTGCCAGCAGCTATCGCCCACCCGGGACTAGCGGTTACGAGCAGTACTTC
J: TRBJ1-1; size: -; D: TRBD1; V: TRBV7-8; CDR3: CASSLNRGLKTEAFF; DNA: TGTGCCAGCAGCTTAAACAGGGGGCTGAAGACTGAAGCTTTCTTT
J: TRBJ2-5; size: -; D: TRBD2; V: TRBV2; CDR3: CASSAYLGRAMTETQYF; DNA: TGTGCCAGCAGTGCGTACCTCGGGAGGGCGATGACAGAGACCCAGTACTTC
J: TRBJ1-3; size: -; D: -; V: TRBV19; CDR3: CASSIGTGISGNTIYF; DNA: TGTGCCAGTAGTATAGGCACAGGGATCTCTGGAAACACCATATATTTT
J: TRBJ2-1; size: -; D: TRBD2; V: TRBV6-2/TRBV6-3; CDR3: CASSSPSVTSGSLGGNEQFF; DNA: TGTGCCAGCAGTTCCCCGAGTGTGACTAGCGGGAGCTTAGGGGGGAATGAGCAGTTCTTC
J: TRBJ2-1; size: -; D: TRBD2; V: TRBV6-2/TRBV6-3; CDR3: CASSSQTSGTLLKFF; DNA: TGTGCCAGCAGTTCACAGACTAGCGGGACGCTGCTGAAGTTCTTC
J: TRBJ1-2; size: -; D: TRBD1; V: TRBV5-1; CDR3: CASRRPGGNYGYTF; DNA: TGCGCCAGCAGACGTCCAGGGGGTAACTATGGCTACACCTTC
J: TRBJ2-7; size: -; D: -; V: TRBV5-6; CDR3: CASSSFAPSAKNEQYF; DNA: TGTGCCAGCAGCAGCTTCGCTCCATCCGCGAAAAACGAGCAGTACTTC
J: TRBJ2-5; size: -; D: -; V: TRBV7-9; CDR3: CASGTSKRETQYF; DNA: TGTGCCAGCGGTACTAGCAAGAGAGAGACCCAGTACTTC
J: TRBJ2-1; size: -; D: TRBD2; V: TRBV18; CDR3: CASSFSSGSVYEQFF; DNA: TGTGCCAGCTCATTCTCTAGCGGGAGCGTCTATGAGCAGTTCTTC
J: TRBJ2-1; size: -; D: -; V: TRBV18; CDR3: CASSPQGFDEQFF; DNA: TGTGCCAGCTCACCTCAGGGCTTCGATGAGCAGTTCTTC
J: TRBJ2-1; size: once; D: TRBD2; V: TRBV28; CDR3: CASRGTSGRNKQFF; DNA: TGTGCCAGCAGAGGGACTAGCGGGAGAAATAAGCAGTTCTTC
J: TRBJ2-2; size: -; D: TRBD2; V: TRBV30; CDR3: CAWSGGTSGSSGTGELFF; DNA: TGTGCCTGGAGTGGGGGGACTAGCGGGAGTTCGGGCACCGGGGAGCTGTTTTTT
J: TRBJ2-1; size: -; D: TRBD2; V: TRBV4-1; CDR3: CASSLAGGQYNEQFF; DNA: TGCGCCAGTTCACTAGCGGGAGGACAGTACAATGAGCAGTTCTTC
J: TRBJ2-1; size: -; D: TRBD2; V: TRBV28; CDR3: CASSTTSGRFYNEQFF; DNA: TGTGCCAGCAGCACCACTAGCGGGAGGTTCTACAATGAGCAGTTCTTC
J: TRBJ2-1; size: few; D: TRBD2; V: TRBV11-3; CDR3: CASSLGPGSGRANNEQFF; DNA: TGTGCCAGCAGCTTAGGGCCCGGTAGCGGGAGGGCGAACAATGAGCAGTTCTTC
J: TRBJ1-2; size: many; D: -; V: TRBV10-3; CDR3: CAINAGDGGYTF; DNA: TGTGCCATCAATGCAGGGGATGGTGGCTACACCTTC
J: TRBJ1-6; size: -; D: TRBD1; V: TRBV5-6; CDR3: CASSFGQGASLHF; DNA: TGTGCCAGCAGCTTCGGACAGGGCGCATCCCTCCACTTT
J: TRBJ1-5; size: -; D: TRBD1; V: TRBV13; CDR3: CASSSGQGNQPQHF; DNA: TGTGCCAGCAGCTCGGGACAGGGCAATCAGCCCCAGCATTTT
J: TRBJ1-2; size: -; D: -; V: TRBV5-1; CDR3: CASSLDGQNGYTF; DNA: TGCGCCAGCAGCTTGGACGGACAGAATGGCTACACCTTC
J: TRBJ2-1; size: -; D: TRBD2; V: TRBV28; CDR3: CASSLLAGSNEQFF; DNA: TGTGCCAGCAGTTTACTAGCGGGTAGCAATGAGCAGTTCTTC
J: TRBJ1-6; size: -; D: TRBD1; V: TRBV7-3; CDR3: CASSLKGQGNSPLHF; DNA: TGTGCCAGCAGCTTGAAGGGACAGGGCAATTCACCCCTCCACTTT
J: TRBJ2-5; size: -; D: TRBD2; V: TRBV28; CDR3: CASSSGTSSGGGETQYF; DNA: TGTGCCAGCAGTTCCGGGACTAGCTCAGGTGGTGGGGAGACCCAGTACTTC
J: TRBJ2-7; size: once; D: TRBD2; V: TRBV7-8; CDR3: CASSPTSGSWYEQYF; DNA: TGTGCCAGCAGCCCCACTAGCGGGAGTTGGTACGAGCAGTACTTC
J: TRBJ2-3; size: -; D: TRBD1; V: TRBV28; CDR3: CASSFNTGTAFKAYF; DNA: TGTGCCAGCAGTTTCAATACCGGGACAGCCTTCAAAGCGTATTTT
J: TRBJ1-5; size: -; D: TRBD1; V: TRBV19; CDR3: CASSTLGTVGNQPQHF; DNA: TGTGCCAGTAGTACGCTGGGGACAGTGGGCAATCAGCCCCAGCATTTT
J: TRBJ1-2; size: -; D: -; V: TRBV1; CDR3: CTSSSQGSDYGYTF; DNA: TGCACCAGCAGCTCACAGGGTTCGGACTATGGCTACACCTTC
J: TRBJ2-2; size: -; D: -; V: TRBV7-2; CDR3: CASSLASGNTGELFF; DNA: TGTGCCAGCAGCTTAGCTAGCGGGAACACCGGGGAGCTGTTTTTT
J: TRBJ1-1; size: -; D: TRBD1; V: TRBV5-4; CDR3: CASSTRQGAHTEAFF; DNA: TGTGCCAGCAGCACCAGACAGGGGGCGCACACTGAAGCTTTCTTT
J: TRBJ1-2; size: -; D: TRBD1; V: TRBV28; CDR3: CASSTGTGGRGYTF; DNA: TGTGCCAGCAGTACCGGGACAGGGGGCCGTGGCTACACCTTC
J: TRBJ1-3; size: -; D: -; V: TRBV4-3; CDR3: CASSYTTGNGNTIYF; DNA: TGCGCCAGCAGCTACACTACGGGGAACGGAAACACCATATATTTT
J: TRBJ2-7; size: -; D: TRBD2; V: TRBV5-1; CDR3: CASSSDRGAGGRKYF; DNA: TGCGCCAGCAGCTCCGACCGGGGGGCGGGAGGTAGGAAGTACTTC
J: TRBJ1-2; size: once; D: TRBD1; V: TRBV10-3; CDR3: CAILSSTGQKNGYTF; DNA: TGTGCCATCTTGTCTTCCACGGGACAGAAGAATGGCTACACCTTC
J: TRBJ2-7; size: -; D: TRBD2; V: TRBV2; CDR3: CASSVGVLASYEQYF; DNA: TGTGCCAGCAGTGTGGGGGTACTAGCGAGCTACGAGCAGTACTTC
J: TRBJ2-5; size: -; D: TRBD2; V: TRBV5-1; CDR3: CASSLGTSGRPQETQYF; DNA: TGCGCCAGCAGCTTGGGGACTAGCGGGAGGCCCCAAGAGACCCAGTACTTC
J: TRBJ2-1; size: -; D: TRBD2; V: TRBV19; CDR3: CASSLKLAGHEQFF; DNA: TGTGCCAGTAGTTTAAAGCTAGCGGGCCATGAGCAGTTCTTC
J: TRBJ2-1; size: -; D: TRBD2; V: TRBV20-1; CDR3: CSASLTSGYNEQFF; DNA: TGCAGTGCTAGTCTGACTAGCGGATACAATGAGCAGTTCTTC
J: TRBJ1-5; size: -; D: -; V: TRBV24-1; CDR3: CATSANSDQPQHF; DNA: TGTGCCACCAGTGCAAACTCGGATCAGCCCCAGCATTTT